This T cell receptor beta chain was recorded in a study of response to subunit inactivated influenza vaccine. Study-level results: It was suggested by the authors that few new T cells are recruited by each seasonal influenza vaccination.

With 5 bases clipped from V and 4 bases from J, the junction kept 7 bases outside the gene matches. This CDR3 has 15 amino acids. The germline gives CDR1 SEHNR, CDR2 FQNEAQ (reference sequence). About this clonotype: Antigen: not known.

Via MiXCR, TCRdb re-called the RT-PCR reads, giving one row per CDR3 protein. The sample lists under 550,000 distinct CDR3 sequences, 7.6% occurring once. The input for sequencing was PBMCs from blood, taken around 25 months after vaccination. The sequence was collected from a man aged 50-75 years who received an inactivated influenza vaccine. The rearrangement joins TRBV7-9 to TRBJ1-2; the match to TRBD1 covers 10 bases. The CDR3 DNA sequence: TGTGCCAGCAGCCTAAAGACAGGGGGCGGCTATGGCTACACCTTC. It encodes CASSLKTGGGYGYTF.